This entry features one TCR beta chain sequence. CDR3 length: 14 residues. Trimming took 7 bases from V and 0 from J; bases not matched to a gene: 5. Per germline, CDR1 MDHEN and CDR2 SYDVKM. These data originate in a study of blood T cell repertoires in COVID-19. Study summary: Collection of acute and convalescent COVID-19 samples took place in the United States, Italy and Spain.

Per the study methods: Nucleated cell number was recorded as an estimate derived from reference gene primer amplification. Using immunoSEQ multiplex PCR, the repertoire was profiled, and TCRdb retains in-frame clones only, with some absent. V and J calls and clone size are copied from that table; D and trimming were computed from the DNA. The table includes around 200,000 clones, roughly 80% detected once. The sample comprised PBMCs or T cells enriched from blood (not recorded which). The chain links TRBV28 to TRBJ2-7, with 8 bases matching TRBD1. This sequence was found in a woman between 25 and 40 years old who had recovered from COVID-19. The DNA for the CDR3 is TGTGCCAGCATTGAGGGACAGGCCTCCTACGAGCAGTACTTC. Its protein product is CASIEGQASYEQYF.